A single sample gave rise to the 18 T cell receptor beta chains below, sequenced in a study of siplizumab effects on memory and regulatory T cells. Clones were sequenced by immunoSEQ multiplex PCR, and TCRdb holds only the in-frame ones, with some missing. The sample carries roughly 93,000 clones, around 94% recorded once. The sequenced sample consisted of non-Treg CD4+ T cells sorted from blood. The receptors were sampled from a human donor in good health.

This chain uses TRBV7-3 with TRBJ1-2; 9 bases fit TRBD1. CDR1 and CDR2 from the germline V gene are SGHTA and FQGTGA. The trim removed 4 bases at V and 4 bases at J, leaving 7 bases unmatched. This CDR3 is built from 15 residues. CDR3 sequence: CASSSAGTGSYGYTF. CDR3 in DNA: TGTGCCAGCAGCTCGGCCGGGACAGGGAGCTATGGCTACACCTTC.

V and J are TRBV19 and TRBJ1-1, with D perhaps TRBD1 (6 bases). V lost 0 bases, J lost 8 bases, and 16 bases lay in between. CDR1 is LNHDA and CDR2 is SQIVND in the germline V gene (reference sequence). The CDR3 runs to 15 residues. The CDR3 reads CASSIEIRRTAEAFF. The CDR3 region has the DNA TGTGCCAGTAGTATAGAAATTAGGAGGACAGCCGAAGCTTTCTTT.

This chain links TRBV6-5 with TRBJ2-6; D is perhaps TRBD2 (5 bases). Trimming removed 5 bases from V and 2 bases from J, with 10 bases in between. This CDR3 has 15 amino acids. Per germline, CDR1 MNHEY and CDR2 SVGAGI. CDR3 sequence: CASSTAGTGANVLTF. CDR3 DNA sequence: TGTGCCAGCAGTACCGCCGGGACTGGGGCCAACGTCCTGACTTTC.

The genes are TRBV19 and TRBJ2-3; unclear D gene. Germline V lookup: CDR1 LNHDA, CDR2 SQIVND (reference sequence). This CDR3 has 13 amino acids. Trimming pared 6 bases from V and 4 bases from J, leaving 11 bases between. CDR3 DNA sequence: TGTGCCAGTAGACTGTCTCTTCCAGATACGCAGTATTTT. This codes for CASRLSLPDTQYF.

V gene TRBV5-5 combines with J gene TRBJ2-7, with D unclear. Germline V CDR1 and CDR2: SGHKS, YYEKEE (reference sequence). This CDR3 spans 13 amino acids. Trimming took off 0 bases at V and 5 bases at J, with 9 bases between the two ends. The CDR3 here is CASSLAGENEQYF. CDR3 sequence (DNA): TGTGCCAGCAGCTTGGCTGGGGAAAACGAGCAGTACTTC.

The genes are TRBV2 and TRBJ2-7, with a tentative D call TRBD1 (5 bases). CDR1 SNHLY and CDR2 FYNNEI come from the germline V gene. Trimming cost V 9 bases and J 3 bases, with 18 bases left between them. The CDR3 length is 14 residues. The CDR3 loop is CASRFLGQNYEQYF. In DNA form, the CDR3 reads TGTGCCAGTCGGTTTTTAGGACAAAACTACGAGCAGTACTTC.

The chain has TRBV6-6 and TRBJ1-2, with D hard to call. This CDR3 region has 11 residues. Trimming removed 2 bases at V and 5 bases at J, with 3 bases between. The germline gives CDR1 MNHNY, CDR2 SVGAGI (reference sequence). Written as DNA, the CDR3 is TGTGCCAGCAGTTACGAGTATGGCTACACCTTC. It translates to CASSYEYGYTF.

The chain uses TRBV9 and TRBJ2-3; D gene unclear. V was clipped by 0 bases and J by 2 bases, with 4 bases between them. Germline V gives CDR1 SGDLS, CDR2 YYNGEE. This CDR3 region has 13 residues. The CDR3 DNA is TGTGCCAGCAGCGTAGGGGTCACAGATACGCAGTATTTT. Amino acids: CASSVGVTDTQYF.

The CDR3 region has the DNA TGTGCCAGCAGTTACTCGGGCTCCGGGTTAGACATTCAGTACTTC. Its translation: CASSYSGSGLDIQYF. This chain joins TRBV6-5 and TRBJ2-4; the D is unclear. In germline, CDR1 is MNHEY, CDR2 SVGAGI. The CDR3 is 15 amino acids. Trimming took off 0 bases at V and 8 bases at J, with 14 bases between the two ends.

V gene TRBV19 combines with J gene TRBJ1-5, with TRBD1 matching 7 bases. The germline CDR1 and CDR2 sequences are LNHDA and SQIVND (reference sequence). V lost 7 bases to trimming and J lost 5 bases; unmatched junction nucleotides: 20. CDR3 size: 18 residues. Written as DNA, the CDR3 is TGTGCCAGTAACAAAAACAGGGGAAGAGCCTCAGCAGATCAGCCCCAGCATTTT. Protein sequence: CASNKNRGRASADQPQHF.

The chain couples TRBV29-1 to TRBJ2-5; the D is unclear. Germline V lookup: CDR1 SQVTM, CDR2 ANQGSEA. The CDR3 has 11 residues. Trimming removed 6 bases at V and 4 bases at J, with 9 bases between. In DNA form, the CDR3 reads TGCAGCGTGCGACTGGTAGAGACCCAGTACTTC. This gives the protein CSVRLVETQYF.

This clone was seen just once. The genes are TRBV10-3 and TRBJ2-1; 9 bases fit TRBD1. Germline trimming cut 6 bases from V and 14 bases from J; bases unmatched to any gene: 11. Germline CDR1 ENHRY, CDR2 SYGVKD. This CDR3 comprises 13 residues. In DNA form, the CDR3 reads TGTGCCATCAGCCCGACCGGGACAGGGCAAGAGTTCTTC. It specifies CAISPTGTGQEFF.

The chain carries TRBV5-4 and TRBJ2-5, with 8 bases matching TRBD1. The junction had 5 bases not matched to a gene; V was cut back by 5 bases and J by 5 bases. This CDR3 is 13 amino acids long. Germline loops: CDR1 SGHNT, CDR2 YYREEE (reference sequence). The CDR3 here is CASRRTGRETQYF. The CDR3 DNA reads TGTGCCAGCAGAAGGACAGGGAGGGAGACCCAGTACTTC. Full variable domain (missing parts from reference TRBV5-4 and TRBJ2-5): ETGVTQSPTHLIKTRGQQVTLRCSSQSGHNTVSWYQQALGQGPQFIFQYYREEENGRGNFPPRFSGLQFPNYSSELNVNALELDDSALYLCASRRTGRETQYFGPGTRLLVL.

The chain carries TRBV28 and TRBJ1-2, with 9 bases fitting TRBD1. V was pared by 10 bases and J by 11 bases, with 35 bases of the junction left unmatched. Germline CDR1 reads MDHEN; CDR2 reads SYDVKM. This CDR3 has 20 amino acids. CDR3 sequence (DNA): TGTGCCACGAACACCGGGACAGGGTTCGGGGGTGCAGGGGTGATGTGGTTATACACCTTC. This gives the protein CATNTGTGFGGAGVMWLYTF.

The chain couples TRBV5-1 to TRBJ2-7; 9 nucleotides match TRBD1. The CDR3 extends over 15 amino acids. Per germline, CDR1 SGHRS and CDR2 YFSETQ. V gave up 2 bases and J gave up 4 bases; unmatched junction bases: 7. Here the CDR3 reads CASSFSNRGRYEQYF. The DNA for the CDR3 is TGCGCCAGCAGCTTCTCGAACAGGGGGCGGTACGAGCAGTACTTC.

The chain recombines TRBV6-5 with TRBJ2-2, with D perhaps TRBD1 (6 bases). CDR3 size: 15 residues. In germline, CDR1 is MNHEY, CDR2 SVGAGI. V dropped 5 bases and J dropped 0 bases, with 10 bases sitting between them. In nucleotides, the CDR3 is TGTGCCAGCAGTGCAAGGACAGCGAACACCGGGGAGCTGTTTTTT. Translated, it gives CASSARTANTGELFF.

The genes are TRBV19 and TRBJ2-7; D perhaps matches TRBD1 (6 bases). V lost 6 bases and J 7 bases, leaving 22 bases between the germline ends. CDR1 LNHDA and CDR2 SQIVND come from the germline V gene (reference sequence). This CDR3 contains 15 residues. In nucleotides, the CDR3 is TGTGCCAGTAGGCATCAGGGGCCCGAAGGGGGTGAGCAGTACTTC. This gives the protein CASRHQGPEGGEQYF.

The V and J genes are TRBV19 and TRBJ1-5, with 10 bases lining up with TRBD1. V gave up 5 bases and J gave up 3 bases; unmatched junction bases: 16. CDR3 length: 19 amino acids. The germline V gene encodes CDR1 LNHDA and CDR2 SQIVND (reference sequence). In nucleotides, the CDR3 is TGTGCCAGTAGTCAAGGAACCGGGACAGGGGACTCCCTCAATCAGCCCCAGCATTTT. It translates to CASSQGTGTGDSLNQPQHF.